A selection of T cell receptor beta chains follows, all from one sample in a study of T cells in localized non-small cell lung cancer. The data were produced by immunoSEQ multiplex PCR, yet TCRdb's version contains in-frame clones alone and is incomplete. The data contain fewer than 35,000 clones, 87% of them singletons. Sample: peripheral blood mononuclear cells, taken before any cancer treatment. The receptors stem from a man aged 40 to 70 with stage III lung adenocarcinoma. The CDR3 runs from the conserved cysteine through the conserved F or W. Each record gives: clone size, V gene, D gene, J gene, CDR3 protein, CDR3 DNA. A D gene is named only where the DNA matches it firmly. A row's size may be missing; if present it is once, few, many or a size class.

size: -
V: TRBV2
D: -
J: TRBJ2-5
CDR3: CASSVENQETQYF
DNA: TGTGCCAGCAGTGTGGAGAACCAAGAGACCCAGTACTTC

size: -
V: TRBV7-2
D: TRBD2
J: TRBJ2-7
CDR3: CASSLGRGGPASYEQYF
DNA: TGTGCCAGCAGCTTAGGGCGGGGGGGTCCTGCCTCCTACGAGCAGTACTTC

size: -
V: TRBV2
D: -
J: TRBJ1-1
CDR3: CASSLGARTEAFF
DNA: TGTGCCAGCAGCCTGGGGGCGAGGACTGAAGCTTTCTTT

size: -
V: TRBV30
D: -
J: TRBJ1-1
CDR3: CAWSVGPRAEAFF
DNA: TGTGCCTGGAGTGTAGGCCCGAGAGCTGAAGCTTTCTTT

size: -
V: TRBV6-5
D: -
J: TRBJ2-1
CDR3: CASSYRGWNEQFF
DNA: TGTGCCAGCAGTTACAGGGGATGGAATGAGCAGTTCTTC

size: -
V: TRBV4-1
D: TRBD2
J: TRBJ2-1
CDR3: CASSKLGLAGGRYNEQFF
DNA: TGCGCCAGCAGCAAATTGGGACTAGCGGGGGGGCGCTACAATGAGCAGTTCTTC

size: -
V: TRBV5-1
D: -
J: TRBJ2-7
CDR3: CASSLLTGEQYF
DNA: TGCGCCAGCAGCTTGTTAACCGGCGAGCAGTACTTC

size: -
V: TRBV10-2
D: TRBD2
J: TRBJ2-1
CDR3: CASSEGLAMNNEQFF
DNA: TGCGCCAGCAGTGAGGGACTAGCGATGAACAATGAGCAGTTCTTC

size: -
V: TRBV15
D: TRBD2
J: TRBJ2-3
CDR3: CATSKGLAASSTDTQYF
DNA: TGTGCCACCAGCAAGGGACTAGCGGCCTCTAGCACAGATACGCAGTATTTT

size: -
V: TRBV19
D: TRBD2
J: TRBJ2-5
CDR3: CASSKGRGKYPETQYF
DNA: TGTGCCAGTAGTAAAGGGCGGGGGAAGTATCCGGAGACCCAGTACTTC

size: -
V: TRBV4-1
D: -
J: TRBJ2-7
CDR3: CASSQVVGYEQYF
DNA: TGCGCCAGCAGCCAAGTCGTGGGCTACGAGCAGTACTTC

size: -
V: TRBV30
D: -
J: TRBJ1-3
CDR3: CAWSTGGNTIYF
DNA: TGTGCCTGGAGTACGGGAGGAAACACCATATATTTT

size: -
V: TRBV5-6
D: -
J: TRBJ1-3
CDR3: CASSPQGPGNTIYF
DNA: TGTGCCAGCAGCCCACAGGGACCTGGAAACACCATATATTTT

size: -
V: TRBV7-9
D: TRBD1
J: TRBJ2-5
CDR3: CASSLVRTGRFVETQYF
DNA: TGTGCCAGCAGCTTAGTTCGGACAGGGCGTTTCGTAGAGACCCAGTACTTC

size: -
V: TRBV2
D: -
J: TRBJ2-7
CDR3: CASSEWEYEQYF
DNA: TGTGCCAGCAGTGAATGGGAGTACGAGCAGTACTTC

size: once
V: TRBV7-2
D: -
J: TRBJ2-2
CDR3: CASSLDNRATGELFF
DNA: TGTGCCAGCAGCCTAGACAACAGGGCCACCGGGGAGCTGTTTTTT

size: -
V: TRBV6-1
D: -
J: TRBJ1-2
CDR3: CASSEAGHGYTF
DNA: TGTGCCAGCAGTGAAGCAGGGCATGGCTACACCTTC

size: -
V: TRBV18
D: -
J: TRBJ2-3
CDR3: CASSPLIDTQYF
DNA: TGTGCCAGCTCACCCCTGATAGATACGCAGTATTTT

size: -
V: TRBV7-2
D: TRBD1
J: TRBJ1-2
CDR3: CASSLARDRGPGYTF
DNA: TGTGCCAGCAGCTTAGCCCGGGACAGGGGGCCGGGCTACACCTTC

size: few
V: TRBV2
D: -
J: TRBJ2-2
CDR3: CASMSGGRATGELFF
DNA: TGTGCCAGCATGTCCGGAGGCAGGGCTACCGGGGAGCTGTTTTTT

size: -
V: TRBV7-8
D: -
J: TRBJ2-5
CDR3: CASSLYQETQYF
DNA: TGTGCCAGCAGCTTGTACCAAGAGACCCAGTACTTC

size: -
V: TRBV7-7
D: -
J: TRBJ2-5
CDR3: CASSLDPGRGQTQYF
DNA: TGTGCTAGCAGCTTAGATCCGGGGCGGGGTCAGACCCAGTACTTC

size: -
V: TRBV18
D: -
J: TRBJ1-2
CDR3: CASSPPGDQGHGYTF
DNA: TGTGCCAGCTCACCCCCCGGCGACCAGGGGCATGGCTACACCTTC

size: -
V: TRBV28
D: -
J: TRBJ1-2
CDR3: CASSYGYGYGYTF
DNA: TGTGCCAGCAGTTATGGGTATGGGTATGGCTACACCTTC

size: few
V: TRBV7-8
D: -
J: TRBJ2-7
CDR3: CASCPAQPYEQYF
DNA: TGTGCCAGCTGCCCAGCACAACCCTACGAGCAGTACTTC

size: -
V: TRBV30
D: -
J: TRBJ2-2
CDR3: CAYDVSGVNTGELFF
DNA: TGTGCCTATGACGTCTCGGGGGTAAACACCGGGGAGCTGTTTTTT

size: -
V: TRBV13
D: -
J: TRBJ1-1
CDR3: CASSPITGIAEAFF
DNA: TGTGCCAGCAGCCCCATAACAGGGATAGCTGAAGCTTTCTTT

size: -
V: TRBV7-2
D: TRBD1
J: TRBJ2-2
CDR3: CASRWDRYTGELFF
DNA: TGTGCCAGCAGGTGGGACAGGTACACCGGGGAGCTGTTTTTT

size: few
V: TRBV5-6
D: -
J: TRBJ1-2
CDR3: CASSSDSHFNYGYTF
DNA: TGTGCCAGCAGCTCGGACAGCCACTTTAACTATGGCTACACCTTC

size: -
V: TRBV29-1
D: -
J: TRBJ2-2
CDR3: CSARGIRELFF
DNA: TGCAGCGCCCGGGGGATTCGGGAGCTGTTTTTT

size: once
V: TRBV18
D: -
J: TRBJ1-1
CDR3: CASSQGIGNTEAFF
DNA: TGTGCCAGCTCACAAGGGATAGGGAACACTGAAGCTTTCTTT

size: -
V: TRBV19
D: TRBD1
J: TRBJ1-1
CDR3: CASSTRTGNTEAFF
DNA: TGTGCCAGTAGTACAAGGACAGGGAACACTGAAGCTTTCTTT

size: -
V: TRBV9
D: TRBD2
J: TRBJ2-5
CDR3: CASSARLAGVGKETQYF
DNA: TGTGCCAGCAGCGCAAGACTAGCGGGGGTCGGAAAAGAGACCCAGTACTTC

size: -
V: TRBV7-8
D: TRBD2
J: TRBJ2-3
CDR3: CASSLLIAGGRDTQYF
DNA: TGTGCCAGCAGCTTATTAATAGCGGGGGGGCGGGATACGCAGTATTTT

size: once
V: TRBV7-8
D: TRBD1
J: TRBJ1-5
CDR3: CASSYRQGWKPQHF
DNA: TGTGCCAGCAGCTACCGACAGGGTTGGAAGCCCCAGCATTTT

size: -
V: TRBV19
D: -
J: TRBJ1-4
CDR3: CASSPRQPSREKLFF
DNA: TGTGCCAGTAGTCCACGACAGCCTTCTCGGGAAAAACTGTTTTTT

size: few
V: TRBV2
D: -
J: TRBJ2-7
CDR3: CASRSGEQYF
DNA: TGTGCCAGCAGAAGTGGCGAGCAGTACTTC

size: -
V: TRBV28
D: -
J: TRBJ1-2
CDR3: CASSVLYLGYGYTF
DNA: TGTGCCAGCAGCGTCTTGTACCTGGGCTATGGCTACACCTTC

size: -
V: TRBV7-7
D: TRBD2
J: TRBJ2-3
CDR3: CASSLISGGGTDTQYF
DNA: TGTGCCAGCAGCCTAATTAGCGGGGGGGGCACAGATACGCAGTATTTT

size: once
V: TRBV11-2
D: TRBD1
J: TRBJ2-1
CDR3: CASSRPTGTGIYNEQFF
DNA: TGTGCCAGCAGCCGCCCCACAGGGACAGGGATCTACAATGAGCAGTTCTTC

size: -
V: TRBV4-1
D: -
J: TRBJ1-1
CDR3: CASSQDPGGREAFF
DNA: TGCGCCAGCAGCCAAGATCCCGGGGGCCGAGAAGCTTTCTTT

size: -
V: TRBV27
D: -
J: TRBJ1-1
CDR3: CASSNRRSSEAFF
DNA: TGTGCCAGCAGTAACCGGCGGTCCTCTGAAGCTTTCTTT

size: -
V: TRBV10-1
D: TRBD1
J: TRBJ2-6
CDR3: CASSETGDNISVGANVLTF
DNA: TGCGCCAGCAGTGAGACAGGGGATAATATCTCTGTTGGGGCCAACGTCCTGACTTTC

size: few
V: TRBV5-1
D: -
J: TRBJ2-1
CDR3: CASSPKQASSYNEQFF
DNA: TGCGCCAGCAGCCCCAAACAAGCGAGCTCCTACAATGAGCAGTTCTTC

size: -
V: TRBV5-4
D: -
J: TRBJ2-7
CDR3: CASSSQTHGSYEQYF
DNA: TGTGCCAGCAGCTCCCAGACCCATGGGTCCTACGAGCAGTACTTC

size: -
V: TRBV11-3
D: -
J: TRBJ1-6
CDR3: CASSQTSYNSPLHF
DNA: TGTGCCAGCAGCCAGACCTCCTATAATTCACCCCTCCACTTT